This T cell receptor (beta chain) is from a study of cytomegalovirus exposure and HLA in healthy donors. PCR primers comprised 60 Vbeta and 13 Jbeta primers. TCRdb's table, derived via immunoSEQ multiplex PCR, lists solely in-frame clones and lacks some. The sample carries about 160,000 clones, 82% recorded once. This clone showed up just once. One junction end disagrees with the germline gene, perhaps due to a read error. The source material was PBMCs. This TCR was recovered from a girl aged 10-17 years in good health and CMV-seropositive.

Here the CDR3 DNA reads TGTGCTAGCAGCACCGGACAGGGGGAAAAACTGTTTTTT. Translated, it gives CASSTGQGEKLFF. The chain recombines TRBV7-7 with TRBJ1-4; TRBD1 aligns across 9 bases. Germline assignment: CDR1 SSHAT and CDR2 FNYEAQ (reference sequence). The CDR3 loop spans 13 amino acids.